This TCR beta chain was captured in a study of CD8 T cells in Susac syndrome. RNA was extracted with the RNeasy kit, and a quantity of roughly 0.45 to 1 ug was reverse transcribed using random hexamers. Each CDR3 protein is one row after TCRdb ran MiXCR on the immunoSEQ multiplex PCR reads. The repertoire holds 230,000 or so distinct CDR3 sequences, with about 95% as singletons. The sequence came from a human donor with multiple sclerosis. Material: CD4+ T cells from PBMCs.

The CDR3: CASTPALDNEQFF. The CDR3 bases are TGTGCCAGCACCCCAGCCCTTGACAATGAGCAGTTCTTC. V is TRBV2 and J is TRBJ2-1; D not certain. The CDR3 totals 13 residues. Deletions cut 7 bases from V and 5 bases from J, with 12 bases between. Germline V CDR1 and CDR2: SNHLY, FYNNEI.